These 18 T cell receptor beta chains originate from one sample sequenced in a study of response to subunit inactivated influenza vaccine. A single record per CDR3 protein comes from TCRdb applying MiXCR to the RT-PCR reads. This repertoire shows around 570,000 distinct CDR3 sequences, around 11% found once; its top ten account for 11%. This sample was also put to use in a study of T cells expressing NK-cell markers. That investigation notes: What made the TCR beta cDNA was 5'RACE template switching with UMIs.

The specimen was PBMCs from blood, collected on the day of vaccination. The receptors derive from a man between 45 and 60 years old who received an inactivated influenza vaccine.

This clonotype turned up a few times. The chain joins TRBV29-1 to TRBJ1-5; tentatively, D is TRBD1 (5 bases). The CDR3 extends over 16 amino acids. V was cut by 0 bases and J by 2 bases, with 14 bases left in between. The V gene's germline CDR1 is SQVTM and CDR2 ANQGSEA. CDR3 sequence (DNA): TGCAGCGTTGAAGATATAAGCAGGGAGGGCAATCAGCCCCAGCATTTT. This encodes CSVEDISREGNQPQHF.

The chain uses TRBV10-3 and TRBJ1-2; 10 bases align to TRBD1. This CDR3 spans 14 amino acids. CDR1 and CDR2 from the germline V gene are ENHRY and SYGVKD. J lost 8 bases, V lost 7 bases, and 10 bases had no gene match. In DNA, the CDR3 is TGTGCCATCAAAGGGGACAGGGGCTCAGAAGGCTACACCTTC. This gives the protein CAIKGDRGSEGYTF.

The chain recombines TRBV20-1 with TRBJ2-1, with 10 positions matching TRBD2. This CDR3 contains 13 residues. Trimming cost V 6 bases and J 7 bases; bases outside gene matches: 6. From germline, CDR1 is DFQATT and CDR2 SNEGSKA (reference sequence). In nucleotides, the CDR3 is TGCAGTGCCAAAGCGGGAGGGTTAAATGAGCAGTTCTTC. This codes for CSAKAGGLNEQFF.

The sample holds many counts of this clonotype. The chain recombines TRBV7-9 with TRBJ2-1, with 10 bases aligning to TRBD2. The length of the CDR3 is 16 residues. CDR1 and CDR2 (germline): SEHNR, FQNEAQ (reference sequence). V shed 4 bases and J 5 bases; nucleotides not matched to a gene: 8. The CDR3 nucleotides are TGTGCCAGCAGCTCTCCTACTAGCGGGGTGAACAATGAGCAGTTCTTC. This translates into CASSSPTSGVNNEQFF.

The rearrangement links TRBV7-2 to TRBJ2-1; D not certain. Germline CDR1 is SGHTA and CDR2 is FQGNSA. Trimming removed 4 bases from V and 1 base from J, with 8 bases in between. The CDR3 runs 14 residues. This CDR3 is CASSSDRSYNEQFF. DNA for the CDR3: TGTGCCAGCAGCTCAGATAGGTCCTACAATGAGCAGTTCTTC.

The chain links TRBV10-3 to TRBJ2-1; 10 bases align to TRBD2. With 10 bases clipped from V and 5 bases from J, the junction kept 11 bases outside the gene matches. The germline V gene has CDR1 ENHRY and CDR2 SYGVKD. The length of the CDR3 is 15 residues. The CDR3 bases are TGTGCCAGCACACATCTAGCGGGGGAAAACAATGAGCAGTTCTTC. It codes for CASTHLAGENNEQFF.

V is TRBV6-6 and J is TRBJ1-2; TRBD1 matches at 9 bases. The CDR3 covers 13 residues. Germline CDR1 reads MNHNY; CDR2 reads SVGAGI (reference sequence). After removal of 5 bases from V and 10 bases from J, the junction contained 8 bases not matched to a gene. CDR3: CASSVQGAKDYTF. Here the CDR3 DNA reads TGTGCCAGCAGTGTACAGGGGGCGAAGGACTACACCTTC.

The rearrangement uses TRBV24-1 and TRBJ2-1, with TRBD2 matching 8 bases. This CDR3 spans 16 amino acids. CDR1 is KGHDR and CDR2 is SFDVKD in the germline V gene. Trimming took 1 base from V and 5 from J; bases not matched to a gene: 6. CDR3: CATSDLAGVRNNEQFF. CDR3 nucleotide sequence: TGTGCCACCAGTGATTTAGCGGGGGTACGTAACAATGAGCAGTTCTTC.

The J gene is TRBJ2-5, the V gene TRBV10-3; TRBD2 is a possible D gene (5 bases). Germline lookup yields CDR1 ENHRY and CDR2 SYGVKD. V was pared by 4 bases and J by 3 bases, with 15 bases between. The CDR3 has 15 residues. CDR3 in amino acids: CAISGFSAREETQYF. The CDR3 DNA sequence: TGTGCCATCAGTGGGTTCTCGGCGCGGGAAGAGACCCAGTACTTC.

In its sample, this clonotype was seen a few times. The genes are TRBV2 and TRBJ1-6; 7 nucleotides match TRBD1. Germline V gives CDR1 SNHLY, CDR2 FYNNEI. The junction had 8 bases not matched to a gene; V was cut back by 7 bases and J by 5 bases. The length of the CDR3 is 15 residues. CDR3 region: CASTLRTGDNSPLHF. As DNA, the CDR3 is TGTGCCAGCACCCTTAGAACAGGGGATAATTCACCCCTCCACTTT. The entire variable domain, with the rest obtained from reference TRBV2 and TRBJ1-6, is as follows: EPEVTQTPSHQVTQMGQEVILRCVPISNHLYFYWYRQILGQKVEFLVSFYNNEISEKSEIFDDQFSVERPDGSNFTLKIRSTKLEDSAMYFCASTLRTGDNSPLHFGNGTRLTVT.

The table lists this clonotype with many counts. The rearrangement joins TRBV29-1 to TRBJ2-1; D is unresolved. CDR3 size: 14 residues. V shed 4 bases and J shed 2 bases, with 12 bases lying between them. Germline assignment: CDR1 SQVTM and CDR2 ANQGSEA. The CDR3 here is CSVGDWVTYNEQFF. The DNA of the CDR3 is TGCAGCGTTGGAGACTGGGTGACCTACAATGAGCAGTTCTTC.

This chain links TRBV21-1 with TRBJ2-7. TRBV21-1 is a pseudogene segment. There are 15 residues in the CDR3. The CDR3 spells CASSKGRPHRDEQYF. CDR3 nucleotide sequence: TGTGCCAGCAGCAAAGGTAGACCCCACCGAGACGAGCAGTACTTC.

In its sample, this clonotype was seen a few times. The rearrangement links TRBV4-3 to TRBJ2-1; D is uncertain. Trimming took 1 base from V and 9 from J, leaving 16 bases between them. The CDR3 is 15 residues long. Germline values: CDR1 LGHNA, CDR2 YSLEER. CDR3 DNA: TGCGCCAGCAGCCAAGGTCTAGAAGGGCGTGGTGAGCAGTTCTTC. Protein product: CASSQGLEGRGEQFF.

CDR3 bases: TGTGCCATCAGTGTCGGCCCTAGCGGGAGGGCCACAGATACGCAGTATTTT. Its protein is CAISVGPSGRATDTQYF. The chain combines TRBV10-3 with TRBJ2-3; 12 positions match TRBD2. CDR3 length: 17 amino acids. Trimming removed 4 bases from V and 2 bases from J; junction bases left unmatched: 7. From germline, CDR1 is ENHRY and CDR2 SYGVKD.

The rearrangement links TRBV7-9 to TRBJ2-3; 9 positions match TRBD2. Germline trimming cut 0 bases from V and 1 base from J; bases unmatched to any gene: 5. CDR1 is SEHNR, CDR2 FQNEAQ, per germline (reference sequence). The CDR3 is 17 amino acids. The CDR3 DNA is TGTGCCAGCAGCTTAGCCAGAGTAGCGGGAGGCACAGATACGCAGTATTTT. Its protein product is CASSLARVAGGTDTQYF.

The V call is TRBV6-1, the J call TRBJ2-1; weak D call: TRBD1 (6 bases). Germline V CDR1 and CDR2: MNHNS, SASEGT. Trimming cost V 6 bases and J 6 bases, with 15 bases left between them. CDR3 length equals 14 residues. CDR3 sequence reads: CASRIQGRGNEQFF. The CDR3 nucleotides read TGTGCCAGCAGAATACAGGGTCGGGGCAATGAGCAGTTCTTC.

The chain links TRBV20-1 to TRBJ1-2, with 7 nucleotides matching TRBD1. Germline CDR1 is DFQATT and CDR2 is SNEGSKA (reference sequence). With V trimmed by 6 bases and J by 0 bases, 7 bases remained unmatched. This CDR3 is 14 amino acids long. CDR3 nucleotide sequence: TGCAGTGCAAAGAGGGACAGCGCTAACTATGGCTACACCTTC. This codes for CSAKRDSANYGYTF.

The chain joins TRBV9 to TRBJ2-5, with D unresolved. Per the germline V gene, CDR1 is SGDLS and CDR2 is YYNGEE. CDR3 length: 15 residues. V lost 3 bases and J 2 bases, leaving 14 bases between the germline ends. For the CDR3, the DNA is TGTGCCAGCAGCGACAGCTCTGAGGAGCAAGAGACCCAGTACTTC. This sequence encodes CASSDSSEEQETQYF.